Shown below are 30 T cell receptor beta chains from a single sample sequenced in a study of blood T cells in healthy people across ages. PCR was performed a second time for roughly 6 to 12 cycles using a sample-barcoded 5' primer and a J-beta primer mix. In TCRdb, the 5' RACE reads were re-called with MiXCR into one record per CDR3 protein. The sample has around 1.5 million distinct CDR3 sequences; roughly 30% are singletons. The sequenced sample consisted of blood. The receptors shown here come from a woman younger than 45 in good health.

This clonotype was counted only a few times. The chain uses TRBV20-1 and TRBJ2-1; D is perhaps TRBD2 (5 bases). V was pared by 4 bases and J by 5 bases, with 6 bases between. This CDR3 is built from 11 residues. In germline, CDR1 is DFQATT, CDR2 SNEGSKA (reference sequence). Written as DNA, the CDR3 is TGCAGTGCTAAACTAGACAATGAGCAGTTCTTC. Amino acids: CSAKLDNEQFF.

The chain recombines TRBV11-2 with TRBJ2-1; D tentatively fits TRBD1 or TRBD2 (7 bases each). Trimming removed 2 bases from V and 8 bases from J, with 28 bases in between. CDR1 is SGHAT and CDR2 is FQNNGV in the germline V gene. The CDR3 spans 19 residues. The CDR3 sequence: CASSLPLRGRGRIGHEQFF. The CDR3, as DNA: TGTGCCAGCAGCTTACCTTTACGAGGGAGGGGGCGAATCGGTCATGAGCAGTTCTTC.

The CDR3 coding sequence is TGTGCCAGCAGCCAAGGTAGCGGGAGTTCCAAAGATACGCAGTATTTT. Its translation: CASSQGSGSSKDTQYF. This chain links TRBV3-1 with TRBJ2-3; TRBD2 aligns across 9 bases. The CDR3 length is 16 residues. From germline, CDR1 is LGHDT and CDR2 YNNKEL (reference sequence). V was pared by 1 base and J by 5 bases, with 7 bases of the junction left unmatched.

There are many counts of this clonotype. The rearrangement joins TRBV20-1 to TRBJ2-7, with D unresolved. The CDR3 is made up of 13 amino acids. Per germline, CDR1 DFQATT and CDR2 SNEGSKA (reference sequence). Between the trimmed V and J ends, which lost 0 bases and 2 bases, there was a span of 8 bases. The CDR3 is CSARDLVAYEQYF. CDR3 in DNA: TGCAGTGCTAGAGATTTAGTGGCCTACGAGCAGTACTTC.

This clonotype was counted a single time. A much larger clone lies a single base off, so this may be a read error. V is TRBV12-3 or TRBV12-4 and J is TRBJ1-5; unclear D gene. There are 12 residues in the CDR3. CDR3 amino acids: CANSSTGISQHF. CDR3 DNA sequence: TGTGCCAACAGTTCCACGGGGATTTCCCAGCATTTT.

With respect to this clonotype: A much larger clone differs by one base, so this may be a read error. The chain has TRBV29-1 and TRBJ2-1; TRBD2 might be the D (6 bases). Germline lookup yields CDR1 SQVTM and CDR2 ANQGSEA. CDR3 length: 13 residues. The CDR3: CSGSGRSYNGQFF. The CDR3 DNA follows: TGCAGCGGTAGCGGCCGCTCCTACAATGGGCAGTTCTTC.

The chain carries TRBV12-5 and TRBJ2-3; 8 bases are a match to TRBD2. V was clipped by 6 bases and J by 14 bases; unmatched bases: 10. The CDR3 length is 12 residues. Germline CDR1 LGHNT, CDR2 FRNRAP. For the CDR3, the DNA is TGTGCTAGTGGGACCACTACGGGGGGGCGGTATTTT. Its protein product is CASGTTTGGRYF.

This clonotype was counted only a few times. This chain links TRBV4-1 with TRBJ1-3, with a weak D call TRBD1 (6 bases). The V gene lost 3 bases and the J gene lost 0 bases, with 15 bases spanning the gap. CDR1 is MGHRA, CDR2 YSYEKL, per germline. The CDR3 runs to 17 residues. The CDR3 coding sequence is TGCGCCAGCAGCCAGCCGACAGGCAAACGCTCTGGAAACACCATATATTTT. Residues: CASSQPTGKRSGNTIYF.

The chain uses TRBV7-3 and TRBJ2-1, with D tentatively TRBD1 (6 bases). The CDR3 length is 17 residues. CDR1 is SGHTA, CDR2 FQGTGA, per germline. V lost 0 bases to trimming and J lost 0 bases, with 12 bases between them. The CDR3 coding sequence is TGTGCCAGCAGCTTAACGGGGACATCCGACTCCTACAATGAGCAGTTCTTC. Protein: CASSLTGTSDSYNEQFF.

Concerning this clonotype: Germline and junction disagree at one end, which may indicate a read error. The chain recombines TRBV7-9 with TRBJ1-1; tentatively, D is TRBD1 (5 bases). The CDR3 runs to 15 residues. From germline, CDR1 is SEHNR and CDR2 FQNEAQ (reference sequence). The DNA for the CDR3 is TGCGCCAGCAGCTTAGTCACCCAGGGGAACACTGAAGCTTTCTTT. Amino acid sequence: CASSLVTQGNTEAFF.

The V and J genes are TRBV14 and TRBJ2-7, with D perhaps being TRBD1 or TRBD2 (5 bases each). The ends were cut back, 4 bases at V and 5 bases at J, with 15 bases in the middle. The CDR3 covers 14 residues. Germline values: CDR1 SGHDN, CDR2 FVKESK. CDR3 nucleotides: TGTGCCAGCAGCCTGGGACCGCAACCCAACGAGCAGTACTTC. As protein: CASSLGPQPNEQYF.

This clonotype was counted many times. In DNA, the CDR3 is TGCAGCGCTGTCGACAGCCTTCGGAGTGGCTACACCTTC. This codes for CSAVDSLRSGYTF. This chain joins TRBV29-1 and TRBJ1-2; weak D call: TRBD1 (5 bases). CDR1 is SQVTM and CDR2 is ANQGSEA in the germline V gene. Trimming left V 7 bases short and J 7 bases short, with 19 bases between. The CDR3 is made up of 13 amino acids.

A few counts support this clonotype. The V call is TRBV4-1, the J call TRBJ2-7; D may be TRBD2 (6 bases). V lost 1 base to trimming and J lost 3 bases, with 13 bases between them. The length of the CDR3 is 15 residues. Germline CDR1 and CDR2: MGHRA and YSYEKL. CDR3 bases: TGCGCCAGCAGCCAAGCACGACGGGGGAGCTACGAGCAGTACTTC. It codes for CASSQARRGSYEQYF.

This clonotype was counted between two and nine times. The chain employs TRBV4-1 and TRBJ2-4; TRBD1 matches at 10 bases. The J call is uncertain, as TRBJ2-7 better fits the DNA end. The CDR3 spans 14 residues. Germline assignment: CDR1 MGHRA and CDR2 YSYEKL. CDR3 sequence: CASSRDRGTDEQYF. The CDR3 bases are TGCGCCAGCAGCCGGGACAGGGGCACCGACGAGCAGTACTTC.

The chain joins TRBV7-3 to TRBJ2-3, with 8 bases lining up with TRBD2. The CDR3 loop spans 17 amino acids. The V segment lost 1 base and the J segment 1 base; nucleotides outside the gene matches: 7. Germline loops: CDR1 SGHTA, CDR2 FQGTGA. The CDR3 protein is CASSLKWELAGTDTQYF. CDR3 DNA: TGTGCCAGCAGCTTAAAATGGGAACTAGCGGGCACAGATACGCAGTATTTT. Complete variable domain (other parts from reference TRBV7-3 and TRBJ2-3): GAGVSQTPSNKVTEKGKYVELRCDPISGHTALYWYRQSLGQGPEFLIYFQGTGAADDSGLPNDRFFAVRPEGSVSTLKIQRTERGDSAVYLCASSLKWELAGTDTQYFGPGTRLTVL.

The CDR3 coding sequence is TGTGCCATCAGTGGAGGGGGGCGCGGTGAGCAGTTCTTC. It codes for CAISGGGRGEQFF. This chain uses TRBV10-3 with TRBJ2-1; D may be TRBD1 or TRBD2 (6 bases each). V gave up 4 bases and J gave up 9 bases, with 13 bases separating them. CDR1 ENHRY and CDR2 SYGVKD come from the germline V gene. The CDR3 covers 13 residues.

V is TRBV6-1 and J is TRBJ1-2; D might be TRBD1 (5 bases). This CDR3 is 15 amino acids long. The germline CDR1 and CDR2 sequences are MNHNS and SASEGT. Trimming removed 4 bases at V and 0 bases at J, with 12 bases between. This CDR3 is CASSASRVSNYGYTF. The CDR3 nucleotides are TGTGCCAGCAGTGCCTCCAGGGTCTCTAACTATGGCTACACCTTC.

The V gene is TRBV4-2, the J gene TRBJ2-2; tentative D call: TRBD2 (5 bases). V lost 3 bases and J 6 bases, leaving 17 bases between the germline ends. Germline V gives CDR1 LGHNA, CDR2 YNFKEQ. This CDR3 region has 16 residues. CDR3 sequence reads: CASSHATGSKAGELFF. CDR3 nucleotides: TGTGCCAGCAGCCACGCAACGGGATCCAAGGCCGGGGAGCTGTTTTTT.

The table lists this clonotype with a few counts. V and J are TRBV7-9 and TRBJ2-3; 9 bases match TRBD2. The length of the CDR3 is 17 residues. V shed 5 bases, J shed 4 bases, and the junction held 13 bases outside the gene matches. Germline CDR1 SEHNR, CDR2 FQNEAQ (reference sequence). The CDR3: CASSAGTSRPGSDTQYF. The CDR3 DNA sequence: TGTGCCAGCAGCGCCGGGACTAGCAGACCTGGGTCAGATACGCAGTATTTT.

The V gene is TRBV20-1, the J gene TRBJ1-5; no clear D gene. The V and J ends lost 7 bases and 3 bases respectively, with 16 bases between them. The CDR3 has 14 amino acids. Germline V gene lookup returns CDR1 DFQATT and CDR2 SNEGSKA (reference sequence). Here the CDR3 DNA reads TGCAGTGTCAGAGGTCGGCGGTCCAATCAGCCCCAGCATTTT. It yields the protein CSVRGRRSNQPQHF.

This chain uses TRBV27 with TRBJ2-7, with 8 nucleotides matching TRBD1. Per germline, CDR1 MNHEY and CDR2 SMNVEV (reference sequence). V lost 7 bases and J lost 4; bases outside the gene matches: 6. This CDR3 spans 13 amino acids. CDR3 coding DNA: TGTGCCAGCAACGGACAGGGTGGGTACGAGCAGTACTTC. Its translation: CASNGQGGYEQYF.

This clonotype was seen more than once but under ten times. The chain combines TRBV20-1 with TRBJ2-5, with D perhaps matching TRBD1 or TRBD2 (6 bases each). Trimming removed 3 bases from V and 5 bases from J, with 19 bases in between. The CDR3 spans 15 residues. Germline CDR1 reads DFQATT; CDR2 reads SNEGSKA (reference sequence). The CDR3 here is CSASRDGGQSETQYF. CDR3 sequence (DNA): TGCAGTGCTAGTAGGGACGGGGGCCAATCGGAGACCCAGTACTTC.

To note about this clonotype: Since a much larger clone is just one base distant, this may be a read error. The chain employs TRBV4-1 and TRBJ2-3; D gene uncertain. V was trimmed by 4 bases and J by 0 bases, leaving 8 bases between them. CDR1 is MGHRA, CDR2 YSYEKL, per germline. The CDR3 is 14 amino acids. The DNA of the CDR3 is TGCGCCAGCAGCCGGAACTCAAGCACAGATACGCAGTATTTT. Encoded protein: CASSRNSSTDTQYF.

This clonotype was seen only once. The germline gene is not matched at one end of the junction; a read error may be the cause. The rearrangement links TRBV6-8 to TRBJ2-5, with 7 bases matching TRBD2. This CDR3 is 16 amino acids long. Looked up from germline, CDR1 is MNHGY and CDR2 is SAAAGT. The CDR3 coding sequence is TGTGCCAGCAGTTACCGTCCAGCGGGGTACCAAGGGACCCAGTACTTC. Protein product: CASSYRPAGYQGTQYF.

CDR3 sequence reads: CASSRAGADKKLFF. The DNA for the CDR3 is TGCGCCAGCAGCCGAGCAGGGGCGGACAAAAAACTGTTTTTT. The chain employs TRBV5-1 and TRBJ1-4, with TRBD1 as a possible D gene (6 bases). The CDR3 length is 14 residues. In germline, CDR1 is SGHRS, CDR2 YFSETQ. V was trimmed by 4 bases and J by 9 bases, leaving 16 bases between them.

Notes on this clonotype: One junction end disagrees with the germline gene, perhaps due to a read error. The CDR3 loop is CASSPGTDASYEQYF. DNA for the CDR3: TGTGCCAGCAGTCCCGGGACGGACGCTTCCTACGAGCAATACTTC. The chain combines TRBV27 with TRBJ2-7, with D perhaps TRBD1 or TRBD2 (5 bases each). In germline, CDR1 is MNHEY, CDR2 SMNVEV (reference sequence). The CDR3 sequence is 15 residues long.

A remark on this clonotype: The CDR3 does not close with the conserved phenylalanine or tryptophan, likely indicating a read error. The chain recombines TRBV2 with TRBJ2-1, with 10 bases fitting TRBD2. The J segment lost 6 bases and the V segment lost 8 bases, leaving 10 bases of the junction unmatched. Germline V gene data show CDR1 as SNHLY and CDR2 as FYNNEI. The CDR3 totals 15 residues. The CDR3 here is CASAKLAGYINEQFS. The CDR3 nucleotides read TGTGCCAGCGCTAAACTAGCGGGATATATCAATGAGCAGTTCTCC.

The chain uses TRBV6-6 and TRBJ2-1; possibly TRBD1 or TRBD2 for D (6 bases each). In germline, CDR1 is MNHNY, CDR2 SVGAGI (reference sequence). Trimming removed 0 bases at V and 9 bases at J, with 18 bases between. There are 16 residues in the CDR3. CDR3 in amino acids: CASSYSGKGGPSEQFF. CDR3 sequence (DNA): TGTGCCAGCAGTTACTCCGGGAAGGGGGGCCCCAGTGAGCAGTTCTTC.

CDR3 loop: CASSIQTGNNNEQFF. In nucleotides, the CDR3 is TGTGCCAGCAGCATCCAGACAGGGAACAACAATGAGCAGTTCTTC. The rearrangement links TRBV9 to TRBJ2-1; 7 bases agree with TRBD1. The CDR3 contains 15 residues. V dropped 4 bases and J dropped 5; count of bases not matched to a gene: 9. Germline V lookup: CDR1 SGDLS, CDR2 YYNGEE.

This clonotype was counted ten times or more. The chain links TRBV5-1 to TRBJ2-3; no firm D call. This CDR3 is 12 amino acids long. The germline V gene encodes CDR1 SGHRS and CDR2 YFSETQ. The V and J ends lost 1 base and 7 bases respectively, with 7 bases between them. The CDR3 spells CASSLKFNTQYF. DNA for the CDR3: TGCGCCAGCAGCTTGAAGTTCAATACGCAGTATTTT.